This T cell receptor beta chain comes out of a study of T cell responses to AZD1222 COVID-19 vaccine. Overall study results and limits: Donors, mostly white British, included more females; clonal diversity was possibly underestimated.

On this clone: Its target is unknown.

CDR1 and CDR2 (germline): ENHRY, SYGVKD. The CDR3 is 16 residues long. Trimming cost V 0 bases and J 4 bases, with 10 bases left between them. Only in-frame clones appear in the TCRdb table, and some are missing; sequencing was by immunoSEQ multiplex PCR. The data show 130,000 to 150,000 clones, roughly 90% seen once. The genes are TRBV10-3 and TRBJ1-6, with D maybe TRBD1 (5 bases). Source: peripheral blood, taken 28 days after the second AZD1222 dose. The sequence was obtained from an adult who received the AZD1222 COVID-19 vaccine. The CDR3 sequence: CAISESGGGYNSPLHF. CDR3 bases: TGTGCCATCAGTGAGTCCGGGGGAGGTTATAATTCACCCCTCCACTTT.